A selection of T cell receptor beta chains follows, all from one sample in a study of CD8 T cells in ankylosing spondylitis. TCRdb analysed the 5' RACE reads with MiXCR anew, one entry per CDR3 protein. The table records 100,000 to 150,000 distinct CDR3 sequences, more than 6.5% of them present only once. Sequencing was carried out using blood, either unsorted or a sorted T cell fraction (not recorded which). The receptor set was obtained from a male donor with ankylosing spondylitis or in good health (not recorded which). CDR3s include the opening cysteine and the closing phenylalanine or tryptophan. The D gene is left open where the match is weak. Size tells how often a clone was seen (once, few, many) or the class of an expanded clone, and some rows leave it out.

CSVCPTSGDYNEQFF	TGCAGCGTTTGTCCGACTAGCGGGGACTACAATGAGCAGTTCTTC	TRBD2	TRBJ2-1	many	15	TRBV29-1
CSVDVHLAGGRRGANEQFF	TGCAGCGTTGACGTTCACCTAGCGGGAGGGAGGCGGGGAGCCAATGAGCAGTTCTTC	TRBD2	TRBJ2-1	many	19	TRBV29-1
CASSLESGKGETQYF	TGTGCCAGCAGCTTGGAGTCAGGGAAGGGAGAGACCCAGTACTTC	.	TRBJ2-5	many	15	TRBV5-6
CASSPTSPGEPYNEQFF	TGCGCCAGCAGCCCAACTAGCCCCGGAGAGCCCTACAATGAGCAGTTCTTC	.	TRBJ2-1	many	17	TRBV4-3
CSFKAGETYEQYF	TGCAGCTTTAAAGCGGGCGAAACCTACGAGCAGTACTTC	.	TRBJ2-7	many	13	TRBV29-1
CASSYRDLGYTF	TGTGCCAGCAGCTACAGGGACTTGGGCTACACCTTC	.	TRBJ1-2	many	12	TRBV7-9
CASSPLANTEAFF	TGTGCCAGCTCACCTTTAGCTAACACTGAAGCTTTCTTT	.	TRBJ1-1	many	13	TRBV18
CASRDRGLEEQYF	TGTGCTTCCCGGGACAGGGGGCTGGAGGAGCAGTACTTC	TRBD1	TRBJ2-7	many	13	TRBV12-5
CAWSQRGGSSGYGYTF	TGTGCCTGGAGTCAACGGGGCGGTTCTAGCGGCTATGGCTACACCTTC	.	TRBJ1-2	.	16	TRBV30
CASSLISGQNTGELFF	TGCGCCAGCAGCTTGATTTCAGGACAGAACACCGGGGAGCTGTTTTTT	.	TRBJ2-2	many	16	TRBV5-1
CASSLAKRGENTEAFF	TGTGCCAGCAGCTTAGCCAAACGCGGTGAGAACACTGAAGCTTTCTTT	.	TRBJ1-1	many	16	TRBV7-9
CASSPGLAGSLAKNIQYF	TGCGCCAGCAGCCCGGGACTAGCGGGAAGCCTAGCCAAAAACATTCAGTACTTC	TRBD2	TRBJ2-4	many	18	TRBV4-1
CASSLEGGKNNEQFF	TGCGCCAGCAGCTTGGAGGGGGGGAAAAACAATGAGCAGTTCTTC	.	TRBJ2-1	.	15	TRBV5-1
CASSLSGTSDTQYF	TGTGCCAGCAGCTTATCCGGGACTTCAGATACGCAGTATTTT	.	TRBJ2-3	.	14	TRBV7-3
CASSLGYGEQYF	TGTGCCAGCAGCCTGGGTTACGGCGAGCAGTACTTC	.	TRBJ2-7	many	12	TRBV7-9
CASSSRLDQPQHF	TGTGCCAGCAGTAGCAGGTTAGATCAGCCCCAGCATTTT	.	TRBJ1-5	many	13	TRBV6-1
CASSLVYGVGTGELFF	TGCGCCAGCAGCTTGGTCTACGGGGTTGGCACCGGGGAGCTGTTTTTT	.	TRBJ2-2	many	16	TRBV5-1
CASSQEQPRETQYF	TGTGCCAGCAGCCAAGAACAGCCTCGGGAGACCCAGTACTTC	.	TRBJ2-5	many	14	TRBV3-1
CASSFRTGYEQYF	TGCGCCAGCAGTTTCCGGACAGGGTACGAGCAGTACTTC	TRBD1	TRBJ2-7	many	13	TRBV5-1
CSAKVMGDEQFF	TGCAGTGCTAAGGTGATGGGCGATGAGCAGTTCTTC	.	TRBJ2-1	many	12	TRBV20-1
CSVVGQGKVWEQYF	TGCAGCGTCGTGGGACAGGGGAAAGTTTGGGAGCAGTACTTC	TRBD1	TRBJ2-7	many	14	TRBV29-1
CASSFLLGANYGYTF	TGTGCCAGCAGTTTCCTGCTGGGGGCTAACTATGGCTACACCTTC	.	TRBJ1-2	many	15	TRBV6-5
CASSDGTVNYGYTF	TGTGCCAGCAGCGACGGGACCGTGAACTATGGCTACACCTTC	.	TRBJ1-2	.	14	TRBV7-9
CASSFGGSYNEQFF	TGTGCCAGCAGTTTCGGCGGATCCTACAATGAGCAGTTCTTC	.	TRBJ2-1	many	14	TRBV12-3/TRBV12-4
CSAKANSGGSYEQYF	TGCAGTGCGAAGGCTAATAGCGGGGGTAGCTACGAGCAGTACTTC	TRBD2	TRBJ2-7	many	15	TRBV20-1
CASRLEDWTDTQYF	TGTGCCAGCCGGCTCGAGGATTGGACAGATACGCAGTATTTT	.	TRBJ2-3	many	14	TRBV18
CASSYAGSYEQYF	TGTGCCAGCAGTTACGCTGGCTCCTACGAGCAGTACTTC	.	TRBJ2-7	many	13	TRBV6-6
CSAGIGQGISGELFF	TGCAGTGCTGGGATAGGACAGGGCATCTCGGGGGAGCTGTTTTTT	TRBD1	TRBJ2-2	many	15	TRBV20-1
CSVDGQGYTGELFF	TGCAGCGTCGACGGACAGGGGTACACCGGGGAGCTGTTTTTT	TRBD1	TRBJ2-2	many	14	TRBV29-1